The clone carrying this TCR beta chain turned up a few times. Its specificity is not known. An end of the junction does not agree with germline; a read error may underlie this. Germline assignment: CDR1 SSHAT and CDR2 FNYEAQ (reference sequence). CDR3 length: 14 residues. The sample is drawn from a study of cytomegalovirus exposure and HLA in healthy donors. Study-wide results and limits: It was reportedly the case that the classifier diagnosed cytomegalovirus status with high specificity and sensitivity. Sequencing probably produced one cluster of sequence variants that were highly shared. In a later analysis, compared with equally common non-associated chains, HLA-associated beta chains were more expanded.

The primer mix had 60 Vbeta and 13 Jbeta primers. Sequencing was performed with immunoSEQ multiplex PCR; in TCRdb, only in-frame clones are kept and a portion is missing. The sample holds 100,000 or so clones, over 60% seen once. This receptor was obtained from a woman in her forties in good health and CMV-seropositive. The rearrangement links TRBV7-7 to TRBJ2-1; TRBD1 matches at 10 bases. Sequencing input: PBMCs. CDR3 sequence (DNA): TGTGCTAGCAGCCCAGGGACAGGGGCAGGTGAGCAGTTCTTC. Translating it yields CASSPGTGAGEQFF.